This entry features one T cell receptor beta chain sequence. This specimen includes other DNA sequences encoding the same CDR3. This specimen belongs to a study of blood T cell repertoires in COVID-19. Followed over time, Seattle patients had been enrolled while infection was active. Authors' analysis steps: For nucleated cells, counts were estimated from reference gene primer amplification. Clones were sequenced by immunoSEQ multiplex PCR, and TCRdb holds only the in-frame ones, with some missing. The V and J calls and clone size come from that table; D and trimming were worked out from the DNA. The sample includes around 140,000 clones, around 88% of them seen just once. The sequencing sample was made of peripheral blood. This TCR was recovered from a man between 60 and 75 years old with COVID-19, enrolled during active disease.

CDR3 bases: TGCAGCGTTGAAAGACAAAACACCGGGGAGCTGTTTTTT. Its translation: CSVERQNTGELFF. The chain employs TRBV29-1 and TRBJ2-2; no reliable D call. Per germline, CDR1 SQVTM and CDR2 ANQGSEA. The V end lost 2 bases, the J end lost 2 bases, and 6 bases lay between the germline ends. This CDR3 region has 13 residues.